Listed here are 10 T cell receptor beta chains from one sample, sequenced in a study of metastatic and nonmetastatic thyroid tumors. TCRdb reprocessed the PCR reads using MiXCR. The sample lists some 35,000 clones, 28% occurring once. Each patient went into thyroid surgery without having received any treatment. Sequencing used blood. These receptor sequences come from a male donor with papillary thyroid cancer or a benign thyroid nodule (not recorded which). Some clones in this sample may be carry-over from other donors' samples.

The V call is TRBV20-1, the J call TRBJ2-5; 8 bases line up with TRBD2. Germline loops: CDR1 DFQATT, CDR2 SNEGSKA (reference sequence). After removal of 6 bases from V and 5 bases from J, the junction contained 8 bases not matched to a gene. The CDR3 spans 13 residues. CDR3 bases: TGCAGTGCGAGCGGGAGATCGGGGGAGACCCAGTACTTC. Its translation: CSASGRSGETQYF.

This clone showed up just a few times. The V call is TRBV20-1, the J call TRBJ1-1; TRBD1 agrees at 11 bases. V trimming: 5 bases; J trimming: 0 bases; junction bases outside the gene matches: 5. The CDR3 is 15 amino acids. Germline V gene data show CDR1 as DFQATT and CDR2 as SNEGSKA (reference sequence). The CDR3 nucleotides read TGCAGTGCTCGGACAGGGGGCAATTTGAACACTGAAGCTTTCTTT. This codes for CSARTGGNLNTEAFF.

The chain uses TRBV2 and TRBJ1-2; D gene unclear. Germline CDR1 is SNHLY and CDR2 is FYNNEI. Trimming removed 5 bases from V and 1 base from J, with 11 bases in between. The CDR3 runs to 14 residues. The CDR3 is CASSTVGGNYGYTF. The CDR3 DNA reads as TGTGCCAGCAGTACGGTGGGCGGTAACTATGGCTACACCTTC.

This clone was counted at least ten times. The chain carries TRBV20-1 and TRBJ1-2, with TRBD1 as a possible D gene (5 bases). V lost 6 bases to trimming and J lost 6 bases, with 17 bases between them. Germline V gene lookup returns CDR1 DFQATT and CDR2 SNEGSKA (reference sequence). The CDR3 sequence is 13 residues long. CDR3 sequence (DNA): TGCAGTGCCCCATACAGGCCCCAGGATGGCTACACCTTC. Its protein is CSAPYRPQDGYTF.

This clone occurred many times. This may be a read error: a much more frequent sequence differs by one nucleotide. Other DNA variants within this sample encode the same CDR3. This rearrangement joins TRBV15 to TRBJ2-5, with TRBD2 matching 12 bases. This CDR3 is 16 amino acids long. The ends lost 2 bases at V and 5 bases at J; junction bases unmatched: 6. Germline values: CDR1 LNHNV, CDR2 YYDKDF (reference sequence). The CDR3 DNA reads as TGTGCCACCAGCAGATTGGGACTAGCGGGTCAGGAGACCCAGTACTTC. This gives the protein CATSRLGLAGQETQYF.

About this clone itself: Other DNA sequences in this sample translate to the same CDR3. This chain uses TRBV7-9 with TRBJ2-7; unclear D gene. The CDR3 length is 13 residues. Germline V gives CDR1 SEHNR, CDR2 FQNEAQ (reference sequence). The V end was cut by 0 bases, the J end by 3 bases, with 6 bases between. CDR3 bases: TGTGCCAGCAGCTTAGCGGGAATCTACGAGCAGTACTTC. Encoded protein: CASSLAGIYEQYF.

In this sample, this clone turned up many times. The chain links TRBV12-3 or TRBV12-4 to TRBJ2-5; 7 positions match TRBD1. This CDR3 region has 18 residues. Trimming took 8 bases from V and 5 from J; bases not matched to a gene: 23. In nucleotides, the CDR3 is TGTGCCAGCGGCCACAAGTTTACCAGACAGGGTGTGAGGGAGACCCAGTACTTC. Amino acids: CASGHKFTRQGVRETQYF.

The chain joins TRBV20-1 to TRBJ2-7; D gene uncertain. Germline lookup yields CDR1 DFQATT and CDR2 SNEGSKA (reference sequence). The CDR3 runs 13 residues. Deletions cut 3 bases from V and 0 bases from J, with 9 bases between. The CDR3 spells CSARDVYSYEQYF. The DNA of the CDR3 is TGCAGTGCTAGGGACGTGTACTCCTACGAGCAGTACTTC.

The chain uses TRBV12-3 or TRBV12-4 and TRBJ1-5; D not certain. V gave up 5 bases and J gave up 2 bases, with 10 bases separating them. The CDR3 has 14 residues. CDR3 region: CASSPRRGNQPQHF. For the CDR3, the DNA is TGTGCCAGCAGTCCCCGTAGGGGCAATCAGCCCCAGCATTTT.

The chain carries TRBV6-1 and TRBJ2-3, with TRBD1 matching over 10 bases. With 6 bases clipped from V and 6 bases from J, the junction kept 9 bases outside the gene matches. CDR3 length equals 15 residues. CDR1 MNHNS and CDR2 SASEGT come from the germline V gene. The CDR3 region has the DNA TGTGCCAGCAGAGCCCGGGACAGGGGTGCGGATACGCAGTATTTT. This translates into CASRARDRGADTQYF.